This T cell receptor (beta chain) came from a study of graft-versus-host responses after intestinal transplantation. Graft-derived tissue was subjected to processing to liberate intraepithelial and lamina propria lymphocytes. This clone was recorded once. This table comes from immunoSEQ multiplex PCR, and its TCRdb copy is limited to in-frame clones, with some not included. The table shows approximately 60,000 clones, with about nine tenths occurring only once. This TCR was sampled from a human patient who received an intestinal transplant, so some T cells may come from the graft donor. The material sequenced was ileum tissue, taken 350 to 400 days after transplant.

The CDR3: CASSQTGTSGVTTDTQYF. The CDR3 nucleotides are TGCGCCAGCAGCCAAACAGGGACTAGCGGTGTTACCACAGATACGCAGTATTTT. The V and J genes are TRBV4-1 and TRBJ2-3; 11 bases line up with TRBD2. The CDR3 length is 18 residues. Germline-derived CDR1 and CDR2 are MGHRA and YSYEKL. The ends lost 2 bases at V and 2 bases at J; junction bases unmatched: 9.